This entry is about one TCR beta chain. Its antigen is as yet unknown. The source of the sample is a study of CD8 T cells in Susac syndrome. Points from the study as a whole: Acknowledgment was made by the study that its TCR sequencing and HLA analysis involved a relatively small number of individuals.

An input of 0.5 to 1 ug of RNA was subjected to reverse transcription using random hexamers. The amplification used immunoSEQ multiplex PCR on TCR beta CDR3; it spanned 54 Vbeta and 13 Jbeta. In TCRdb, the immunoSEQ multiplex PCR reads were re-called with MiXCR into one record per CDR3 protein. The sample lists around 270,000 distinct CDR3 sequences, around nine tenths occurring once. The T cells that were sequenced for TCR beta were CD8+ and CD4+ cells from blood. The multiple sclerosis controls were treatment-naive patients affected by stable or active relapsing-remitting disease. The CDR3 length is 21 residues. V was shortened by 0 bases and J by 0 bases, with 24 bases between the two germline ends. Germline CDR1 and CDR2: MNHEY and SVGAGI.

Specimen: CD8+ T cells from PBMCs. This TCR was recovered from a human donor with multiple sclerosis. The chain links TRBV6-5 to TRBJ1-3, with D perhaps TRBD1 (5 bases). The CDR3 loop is CASSYSSKLRDRLHSGNTIYF. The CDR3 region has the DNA TGTGCCAGCAGTTACTCCTCAAAGCTCCGGGACCGGTTACACTCTGGAAACACCATATATTTT.